These 20 T cell receptor beta chains originate from one sample sequenced in a study of blood T cell repertoires in COVID-19. Sequenced by immunoSEQ multiplex PCR; TCRdb stores in-frame clones only, minus some. The sample shows about 120,000 clones, 79% of them seen only once. Sample: peripheral blood. The source is a woman over 75 with acute or convalescent COVID-19.

This chain joins TRBV6-4 and TRBJ1-2; 9 bases align to TRBD1. Trimming at V came to 6 bases and at J to 2 bases, leaving 4 bases not matched to a gene. Germline lookup yields CDR1 MRHNA and CDR2 SNTAGT. This CDR3 has 14 amino acids. DNA of the CDR3: TGTGCCAGCAGAGTGGGACAGGGAAACTATGGCTACACCTTC. Translation gives CASRVGQGNYGYTF.

The chain has TRBV9 and TRBJ1-2; D is undetermined. V shed 0 bases and J shed 2 bases, with 5 bases lying between them. CDR1 SGDLS and CDR2 YYNGEE come from the germline V gene. This CDR3 has 13 residues. CDR3 bases: TGTGCCAGCAGCGTAGAACTAAACTATGGCTACACCTTC. It codes for CASSVELNYGYTF.

This clone was detected a few times. The chain joins TRBV10-3 to TRBJ2-2; TRBD1 matches at 7 bases. There are 14 residues in the CDR3. V was pared by 6 bases and J by 2 bases, with 3 bases of the junction left unmatched. Germline V CDR1 and CDR2: ENHRY, SYGVKD. DNA of the CDR3: TGTGCCATCAGGGGGACAGTCAACACCGGGGAGCTGTTTTTT. Translation: CAIRGTVNTGELFF.

V gene TRBV15 combines with J gene TRBJ2-7, with D maybe TRBD2 (6 bases). Per the germline V gene, CDR1 is LNHNV and CDR2 is YYDKDF (reference sequence). Trimming stripped 0 bases from V and 13 bases from J, with 22 bases between. The CDR3 is 15 amino acids. The CDR3 region is CATSRDLSGGAAIYF. The CDR3 nucleotides read TGTGCCACCAGCAGAGATTTATCCGGCGGGGCAGCGATATACTTC.

V and J are TRBV10-3 and TRBJ1-4; the D gene is possibly TRBD1 (5 bases). Germline lookup yields CDR1 ENHRY and CDR2 SYGVKD. CDR3 length: 15 amino acids. Trimming left V 0 bases short and J 2 bases short, with 7 bases between. As DNA, the CDR3 is TGTGCCATCAGTGAGTCCCAGGGCACTAATGAAAAACTGTTTTTT. Translating gives CAISESQGTNEKLFF.

This chain links TRBV15 with TRBJ1-4; TRBD1 matches at 9 bases. The CDR3 runs 16 residues. The germline V gene encodes CDR1 LNHNV and CDR2 YYDKDF (reference sequence). The trim removed 5 bases at V and 2 bases at J, leaving 6 bases unmatched. DNA of the CDR3: TGTGCCACCAGCGGCCCAGACAGGGGGACTAATGAAAAACTGTTTTTT. The encoded protein is CATSGPDRGTNEKLFF.

The chain recombines TRBV5-1 with TRBJ2-1, with 7 bases matching TRBD2. With 4 bases clipped from V and 4 bases from J, the junction kept 11 bases outside the gene matches. This CDR3 spans 16 amino acids. The germline gives CDR1 SGHRS, CDR2 YFSETQ. CDR3 protein: CASSGGYSGQYNEQFF. The CDR3 DNA follows: TGCGCCAGCAGCGGGGGGTATAGCGGGCAGTACAATGAGCAGTTCTTC.

This clone was picked up a small number of times. The chain combines TRBV10-3 with TRBJ1-5; tentatively, D is TRBD1 (6 bases). V was pared by 0 bases and J by 7 bases, with 16 bases between. CDR1 is ENHRY and CDR2 is SYGVKD in the germline V gene. CDR3 length: 16 residues. The CDR3 DNA sequence: TGTGCCATCAGTGAGTCAAGCAGGGGAGTAGGGCAGCCCCAGCATTTT. It yields the protein CAISESSRGVGQPQHF.

The gene calls are TRBV7-2 and TRBJ2-5; 8 bases map to TRBD2. The germline CDR1 and CDR2 sequences are SGHTA and FQGNSA. The CDR3 runs 15 residues. The V segment lost 3 bases and the J segment 6 bases; nucleotides outside the gene matches: 9. The CDR3 sequence is CASSFDGRAVQTQYF. The CDR3 DNA sequence: TGTGCCAGCAGCTTTGACGGGAGGGCCGTACAGACCCAGTACTTC.

This rearrangement joins TRBV5-1 to TRBJ1-4, with a possible D match to TRBD1 (5 bases). Germline-derived CDR1 and CDR2 are SGHRS and YFSETQ. Between the trimmed V and J ends, which lost 6 bases and 6 bases, there was a span of 18 bases. The CDR3 spans 15 residues. CDR3 in DNA: TGCGCCAGCAAAATAACGGGGGTTGGGGATGAAAAACTGTTTTTT. As protein: CASKITGVGDEKLFF. The whole variable domain, remainder taken from reference TRBV5-1 and TRBJ1-4, is KAGVTQTPRYLIKTRGQQVTLSCSPISGHRSVSWYQQTPGQGLQFLFEYFSETQRNKGNFPGRFSGRQFSNSRSEMNVSTLELGDSALYLCASKITGVGDEKLFFGSGTQLSVL.

The V gene is TRBV29-1, the J gene TRBJ1-5; 8 positions match TRBD1. The V segment lost 7 bases and the J segment 4 bases; nucleotides outside the gene matches: 6. CDR3 length equals 13 residues. Germline assignment: CDR1 SQVTM and CDR2 ANQGSEA. CDR3 bases: TGCAGCGGAGGACAGGGCAGGAATCAGCCCCAGCATTTT. As protein: CSGGQGRNQPQHF.

This chain uses TRBV4-2 with TRBJ1-4; a weak D match, TRBD1 (6 bases). The CDR3 is 16 amino acids. Germline values: CDR1 LGHNA, CDR2 YNFKEQ. V gave up 3 bases and J gave up 6 bases, with 17 bases separating them. CDR3 sequence reads: CASSQANRVADEKLFF. As DNA, the CDR3 is TGTGCCAGCAGCCAGGCAAACAGGGTAGCTGATGAAAAACTGTTTTTT.

This chain uses TRBV9 with TRBJ2-3; 11 bases map to TRBD2. The germline CDR1 and CDR2 sequences are SGDLS and YYNGEE. V was clipped by 1 base and J by 5 bases; unmatched bases: 3. The CDR3 runs 15 residues. The CDR3 coding sequence is TGTGCCAGCAGCGTAACTAGCGGGAGCGTAGATACGCAGTATTTT. As protein: CASSVTSGSVDTQYF. The variable domain in full, with the rest retrieved from reference TRBV9 and TRBJ2-3, is DSGVTQTPKHLITATGQRVTLRCSPRSGDLSVYWYQQSLDQGLQFLIQYYNGEERAKGNILERFSAQQFPDLHSELNLSSLELGDSALYFCASSVTSGSVDTQYFGPGTRLTVL.

This clone was observed a single time. A junction end diverges from the germline sequence, so it may reflect a read error. This sequence joins TRBV7-9 and TRBJ2-7; D is uncertain. In germline, CDR1 is SEHNR, CDR2 FQNEAQ (reference sequence). CDR3 size: 12 residues. The CDR3 sequence is CASSLISAIGDF. As DNA, the CDR3 is TGTGCCAGCAGCTTAATATCGGCAATTGGAGACTTC.

This rearrangement joins TRBV11-2 to TRBJ1-5, with D possibly TRBD1 on 6 matching bases. Trimming took 1 base from V and 1 from J, leaving 14 bases between them. Germline values: CDR1 SGHAT, CDR2 FQNNGV. CDR3 length: 17 amino acids. The CDR3 loop is CASSLVAGAGSNQPQHF. Here the CDR3 DNA reads TGTGCCAGCAGCTTAGTAGCAGGGGCAGGGAGCAATCAGCCCCAGCATTTT.

The chain has TRBV10-3 and TRBJ2-7; 8 bases line up with TRBD1. The ends lost 3 bases at V and 6 bases at J; junction bases unmatched: 4. CDR3 size: 13 residues. Per germline, CDR1 ENHRY and CDR2 SYGVKD. CDR3: CAISDRGPGEQYF. In DNA form, the CDR3 reads TGTGCCATCAGTGACAGGGGGCCTGGCGAGCAGTACTTC.

The rearrangement joins TRBV27 to TRBJ1-1, with 7 bases identical to TRBD1. V lost 6 bases to trimming and J lost 1 base; unmatched junction nucleotides: 8. This CDR3 has 15 residues. Germline V lookup: CDR1 MNHEY, CDR2 SMNVEV (reference sequence). The CDR3 sequence is CASRNTGAPNTEAFF. DNA of the CDR3: TGTGCCAGCAGGAACACAGGGGCCCCGAACACTGAAGCTTTCTTT.

This chain joins TRBV7-8 and TRBJ2-1; D possibly corresponds to TRBD2 (6 bases). Trimming took off 5 bases at V and 6 bases at J, with 17 bases between the two ends. Germline CDR1 and CDR2: SGHVS and FQNEAQ. The CDR3 totals 15 residues. This CDR3 reads CASSARDSLGNEQFF. The CDR3, as DNA: TGTGCCAGCAGCGCCCGGGACTCTCTCGGCAATGAGCAGTTCTTC.

This chain connects TRBV14 to TRBJ1-2; D is unresolved. In germline, CDR1 is SGHDN, CDR2 FVKESK. The CDR3 runs 15 residues. V was shortened by 4 bases and J by 2 bases, with 14 bases between the two germline ends. The CDR3, as DNA: TGTGCCAGCAGCCCGAAGAGAGGGCAGAACTATGGCTACACCTTC. Translating gives CASSPKRGQNYGYTF.

The sample holds a few counts of this clone. The rearrangement links TRBV19 to TRBJ1-6; D is perhaps TRBD1 (5 bases). V was pared by 4 bases and J by 0 bases, with 10 bases between. The germline V gene encodes CDR1 LNHDA and CDR2 SQIVND (reference sequence). The CDR3 is 16 residues long. CDR3 nucleotide sequence: TGTGCCAGTAGTACGACAGTCAGCTCCTATAATTCACCCCTCCACTTT. Its protein product is CASSTTVSSYNSPLHF. Using reference TRBV19 and TRBJ1-6 for the parts outside the CDR3, the full variable domain is DGGITQSPKYLFRKEGQNVTLSCEQNLNHDAMYWYRQDPGQGLRLIYYSQIVNDFQKGDIAEGYSVSREKKESFPLTVTSAQKNPTAFYLCASSTTVSSYNSPLHFGNGTRLTVT.